A selection of T cell receptor beta chains follows, all from one sample in a study of T cell responses to AZD1222 COVID-19 vaccine. Measured with immunoSEQ multiplex PCR; TCRdb has only the in-frame clones, and not every one. This table holds some 160,000 clones, roughly 93% found once. Specimen: peripheral blood, collected on day 0 of AZD1222 vaccination. All receptors derive from an adult in good health. Both conserved end residues are part of each CDR3. Fields, in order: CDR3 protein, V gene, J gene.

CDR3: CAWTRSRWGTGFNPGYGYTF
V: TRBV30
J: TRBJ1-2

CDR3: CASSFSTGEEEKLFF
V: TRBV11-2
J: TRBJ1-4

CDR3: CASSEQGTNEKLFF
V: TRBV5-1
J: TRBJ1-4

CDR3: CASRAGQGDQPQHF
V: TRBV2
J: TRBJ1-5

CDR3: CASSDVRQGLYGYTF
V: TRBV10-2
J: TRBJ1-2

CDR3: CASSESGTSGTEAFF
V: TRBV2
J: TRBJ1-1

CDR3: CASSGGFGYEQYF
V: TRBV6-2/TRBV6-3
J: TRBJ2-7

CDR3: CASSPMGAGYYGYTF
V: TRBV27
J: TRBJ1-2

CDR3: CASSQTGFGNTIYF
V: TRBV3-1/TRBV3-2
J: TRBJ1-3

CDR3: CASSSSAGTASGNTIYF
V: TRBV2
J: TRBJ1-3

CDR3: CASSRRERTLGYEQYF
V: TRBV6-2/TRBV6-3
J: TRBJ2-7

CDR3: CASSDPGLAGDEQFF
V: TRBV10-1
J: TRBJ2-1

CDR3: CATSRETGGVFYTF
V: TRBV15
J: TRBJ1-2

CDR3: CASSGLGGSLTEAFF
V: TRBV9
J: TRBJ1-1

CDR3: CASSLGGWGTYEQYF
V: TRBV5-8
J: TRBJ2-7

CDR3: CASSPGQGTGELFF
V: TRBV21-1
J: TRBJ2-2

CDR3: CASSLAGGAGSNTEAFF
V: TRBV5-8
J: TRBJ1-1

CDR3: CASNYRGRDYGYTF
V: TRBV19
J: TRBJ1-2

CDR3: CATESGNTIYF
V: TRBV24-1
J: TRBJ1-3

CDR3: CASSLMLDSLSRNYGYTF
V: TRBV5-5
J: TRBJ1-2

CDR3: CASSLSGTATTGELFF
V: TRBV5-1
J: TRBJ2-2

CDR3: CASSLSPNTEAFF
V: TRBV11-3
J: TRBJ1-1

CDR3: CASIPGRAGQPQHF
V: TRBV19
J: TRBJ1-5

CDR3: CASSWADRGTSNSPLHF
V: TRBV11-3
J: TRBJ1-6

CDR3: CASAVRAFTTGVGYGYTF
V: TRBV28
J: TRBJ1-2

CDR3: CAEEDKDDEKLFF
V: TRBV7-9
J: TRBJ1-4

CDR3: CASTGQGDTEAFF
V: TRBV12-3/TRBV12-4
J: TRBJ1-1

CDR3: CATSRTGSKYGYTF
V: TRBV24-1
J: TRBJ1-2

CDR3: CASSYGEGQPQHF
V: TRBV6-5
J: TRBJ1-5

CDR3: CAISPLGAHNYGYTF
V: TRBV10-3
J: TRBJ1-2

CDR3: CASSDPRQGDDYGYTF
V: TRBV25-1
J: TRBJ1-2

CDR3: CASSQGTTPLADTQYF
V: TRBV4-3
J: TRBJ2-3

CDR3: CASSYSSGAGAEAFF
V: TRBV6-5
J: TRBJ1-1

CDR3: CASSKLAGNTGELFF
V: TRBV4-3
J: TRBJ2-2

CDR3: CASSLRYGQAEAFF
V: TRBV11-2
J: TRBJ1-1

CDR3: CASSVGGHNEQFF
V: TRBV9
J: TRBJ2-1

CDR3: CASSLQGLAPLTDTQYF
V: TRBV4-2
J: TRBJ2-3

CDR3: CASSFYQPGMETQYF
V: TRBV28
J: TRBJ2-5

CDR3: CASSPPGTVTYGYTF
V: TRBV7-2
J: TRBJ1-2

CDR3: CASSITEPPWSTEAFF
V: TRBV19
J: TRBJ1-1

CDR3: CASTSKSGSPLHF
V: TRBV5-1
J: TRBJ1-6

CDR3: CASSLTAMNTEAFF
V: TRBV5-1
J: TRBJ1-1

CDR3: CASSSGPGTEISYEQYF
V: TRBV7-3
J: TRBJ2-7

CDR3: CASSPDLTEKLFF
V: TRBV18
J: TRBJ1-4

CDR3: CASSIWKGASNYGYTF
V: TRBV19
J: TRBJ1-2

CDR3: CASSLWTTEAFF
V: TRBV12-3/TRBV12-4
J: TRBJ1-1

CDR3: CASSSTGVRNQPQHF
V: TRBV5-8
J: TRBJ1-5

CDR3: CASSQPGGTAPGEQYF
V: TRBV4-2
J: TRBJ2-7

CDR3: CASSFGVNQPQHF
V: TRBV12-3/TRBV12-4
J: TRBJ1-5

CDR3: CASIRDRAQSLAKNIQYF
V: TRBV10-2
J: TRBJ2-4

CDR3: CAITDRANSPLHF
V: TRBV10-3
J: TRBJ1-6